What follows is one T cell receptor (beta chain) and its context. Its specificity is unknown. CDR1 is SGHRS and CDR2 is YFSETQ in the germline V gene. The CDR3 consists of 14 residues. Trimming shortened V by 8 bases and J by 8 bases, and 21 bases separated the two germline ends. This sample was included in a study of beta chain features in type 1 diabetes. Reverse transcription of all isolated RNA meant that expressed TCRB transcripts were sequenced. Each sample of naive, central memory or regulatory T cells had, on average, roughly 3.4 million reads. Data came from immunoSEQ multiplex PCR; TCRdb stores just in-frame clones and leaves some out. Among some 330,000 clones listed, roughly 12% were seen once. CD4+ naive, central memory, regulatory and stem cell-like memory cells were sorted via CD45RO/CCR7/CD25/CD127/CD95/CD27. General study points: A cDNA-based sequencing approach could over-represent cells with high TCR expression. TCRB CDR3s from Type 1 diabetes patients were moderately but significantly shorter in all four CD4+ subsets. The naive, central memory and Treg TCRB repertoires of patients appeared to be more similar to one another than those of healthy donors.

The sequence derives from a woman younger than 35 with type 1 diabetes. Input material: naive CD4+ T cells from blood. V is TRBV5-1 and J is TRBJ2-3, with D maybe TRBD2 (6 bases). CDR3 bases: TGCGCCAGTTGGCGGGACCGATTATCGGGTACGCAGTATTTT. It encodes CASWRDRLSGTQYF.